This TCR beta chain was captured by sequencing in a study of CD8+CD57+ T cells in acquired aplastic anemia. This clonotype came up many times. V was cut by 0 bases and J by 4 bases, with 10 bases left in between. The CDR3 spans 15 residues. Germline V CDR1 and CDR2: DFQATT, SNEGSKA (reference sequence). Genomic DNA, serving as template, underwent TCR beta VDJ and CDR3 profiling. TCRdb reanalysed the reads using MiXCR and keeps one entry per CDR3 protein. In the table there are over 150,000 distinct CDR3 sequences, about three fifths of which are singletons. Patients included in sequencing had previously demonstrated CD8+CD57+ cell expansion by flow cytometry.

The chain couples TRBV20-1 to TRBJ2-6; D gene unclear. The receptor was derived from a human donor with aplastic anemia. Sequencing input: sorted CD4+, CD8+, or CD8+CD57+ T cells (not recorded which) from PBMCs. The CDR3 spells CSARDEVSGANVLTF. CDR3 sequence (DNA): TGCAGTGCTAGAGATGAAGTCTCCGGGGCCAACGTCCTGACTTTC.